A single sample gave rise to the 30 T cell receptor beta chains below, sequenced in a study of CD8+CD57+ T cells in acquired aplastic anemia. CDR3 and TCR beta VDJ profiling relied on genomic DNA as the template. From the reads, TCRdb called clonotypes with MiXCR, one entry per CDR3 protein. Among approximately 130,000 distinct CDR3 sequences listed, 55% to 70% were seen once. CD8+CD57+ cell expansion, shown by flow cytometry, had occurred in the patients selected for sequencing. Specimen: sorted CD4+, CD8+, or CD8+CD57+ T cells (not recorded which) from PBMCs. All receptors come from a human donor with aplastic anemia.

V usage is TRBV25-1 and J usage is TRBJ2-5, with 9 bases matching TRBD2. The CDR3 runs to 18 residues. J lost 5 bases, V lost 1 base, and 14 bases had no gene match. Germline CDR1 and CDR2: MGHDK and SYGVNS. Here the CDR3 reads CASSEFDNSGSTKETQYF. The CDR3 coding sequence is TGTGCCAGCAGTGAATTCGATAATAGCGGGAGTACCAAGGAGACCCAGTACTTC.

On this clonotype: This may be a read error: a much more frequent sequence differs by one nucleotide. This chain links TRBV14 with TRBJ2-7; TRBD1 aligns across 10 bases. Germline values: CDR1 SGHDN, CDR2 FVKESK. The CDR3 has 16 amino acids. CDR3 amino acids: CASSQDEGQGSYEQHF. CDR3 DNA: TGTGCCAGCAGCCAAGACGAGGGACAGGGGTCATACGAGCAGCACTTC.

The chain uses TRBV19 and TRBJ1-3; 11 bases match TRBD1. The CDR3 loop spans 14 amino acids. Looked up from germline, CDR1 is LNHDA and CDR2 is SQIVND (reference sequence). Trimming at V came to 9 bases and at J to 8 bases, leaving 9 bases not matched to a gene. CDR3 sequence: CASSRTGGGDTIYF. The CDR3 nucleotides read TGTGCCAGCAGTCGGACAGGGGGCGGAGACACCATATATTTT.

Worth noting for this clonotype: This could be a read error, since a much larger clone is one nucleotide away. Here the CDR3 DNA reads TGCGCCAGCAGCTTTGAACAGGGGTTGATCGCTGAAGCTTTCTTT. It specifies CASSFEQGLIAEAFF. The chain recombines TRBV5-1 with TRBJ1-1; 7 bases are shared with TRBD1. Per germline, CDR1 SGHRS and CDR2 YFSETQ. CDR3 size: 15 residues. The ends lost 2 bases at V and 6 bases at J; junction bases unmatched: 10.

This clonotype was counted at least ten times. A much bigger clone sits one base away, suggesting this may be a read error. The genes are TRBV9 and TRBJ2-5; 8 nucleotides align to TRBD2. Unmatched junction bases numbered 8, after V lost 0 bases and J lost 7 bases. CDR1 is SGDLS, CDR2 YYNGEE, per germline. There are 15 residues in the CDR3. The CDR3 reads CASSVGRVGTRTQYF. The CDR3 DNA reads TGTGCCAGCAGCGTAGGTAGGGTCGGGACTAGGACCCAGTACTTC.

J is TRBJ1-6 and V is TRBV12-3 or TRBV12-4; possible D gene TRBD1, 6 bases. With 5 bases removed from V and 6 bases from J, the gap between germline ends came to 8 bases. The CDR3 totals 13 residues. CDR3 nucleotides: TGTGCCAGCAGTGGACAGCTTAATTCACCCCTCCACTTT. Translating gives CASSGQLNSPLHF.

J is TRBJ1-1 and V is TRBV12-3 or TRBV12-4, with no clear D. This CDR3 comprises 14 residues. V dropped 5 bases and J dropped 5 bases, with 15 bases sitting between them. DNA for the CDR3: TGTGCCAGCAGTCCCCCACAGAGAGCAACTGAAGCTTTCTTT. Its translation is CASSPPQRATEAFF.

The CDR3 is CASTPAGGPRVGELFF. The CDR3 DNA reads TGTGCCAGCACACCAGCGGGAGGGCCACGGGTCGGGGAGCTGTTTTTT. The V gene is TRBV12-3 or TRBV12-4, the J gene TRBJ2-2; TRBD2 matches 10 bases. Trimming took 7 bases from V and 7 from J; bases not matched to a gene: 12. The CDR3 consists of 16 residues.

This chain joins TRBV12-3 or TRBV12-4 and TRBJ2-3; no firm D call. Trimming cost V 7 bases and J 2 bases, with 13 bases left between them. The CDR3 consists of 14 residues. CDR3 residues: CASTTRSFTDTQYF. In DNA form, the CDR3 reads TGTGCCAGCACCACAAGGAGTTTCACAGATACGCAGTATTTT.

The genes are TRBV29-1 and TRBJ2-7; unclear D gene. The CDR3 consists of 11 residues. V was trimmed by 6 bases and J by 3 bases, leaving 9 bases between them. The germline V gene has CDR1 SQVTM and CDR2 ANQGSEA. CDR3 DNA sequence: TGCAGCGTAAGGAATCACTACGAGCAGTACTTC. As protein: CSVRNHYEQYF.

This clonotype was detected only a few times. This chain joins TRBV7-3 and TRBJ2-5; 12 bases fit TRBD2. There are 15 residues in the CDR3. After removal of 4 bases from V and 5 bases from J, the junction contained 5 bases not matched to a gene. From germline, CDR1 is SGHTA and CDR2 FQGTGA. CDR3: CASSSTSGSGETQYF. For the CDR3, the DNA is TGTGCCAGCAGCTCGACTAGCGGGAGTGGGGAGACCCAGTACTTC.

V gene TRBV15 combines with J gene TRBJ2-7; D uncertain. The V gene lost 0 bases and the J gene lost 3 bases, with 3 bases spanning the gap. The CDR3 covers 12 residues. CDR1 and CDR2 from the germline V gene are LNHNV and YYDKDF (reference sequence). The CDR3 loop reads CATSRDYYEQYF. The CDR3 nucleotides are TGTGCCACCAGCAGAGATTACTACGAGCAGTACTTC. Full variable domain (rest looked up from reference TRBV15 and TRBJ2-7): DAMVIQNPRYQVTQFGKPVTLSCSQTLNHNVMYWYQQKSSQAPKLLFHYYDKDFNNEADTPDNFQSRRPNTSFCFLDIRSPGLGDTAMYLCATSRDYYEQYFGPGTRLTVT.

On this clonotype: One junction end disagrees with the germline gene, perhaps due to a read error. The rearrangement links TRBV20-1 to TRBJ1-4; D is unclear. Per germline, CDR1 DFQATT and CDR2 SNEGSKA (reference sequence). The CDR3 covers 12 residues. In nucleotides, the CDR3 is TGCAGTGCTAGCCGGGTAAATGAAAAACTGGTTTTT. Translated: CSASRVNEKLVF.

The chain is built from TRBV28 and TRBJ2-3, with 8 nucleotides matching TRBD2. The CDR3 has 16 residues. Trimming cost V 3 bases and J 5 bases; bases outside gene matches: 10. Per the germline V gene, CDR1 is MDHEN and CDR2 is SYDVKM. CDR3 DNA: TGTGCCAGCAGTTTCAGAGCGGGAGAGGGCATAGATACGCAGTATTTT. Translated: CASSFRAGEGIDTQYF.

This clonotype was observed many times. J is TRBJ2-7 and V is TRBV5-6, with TRBD1 as a possible D gene (6 bases). Trimming removed 4 bases at V and 3 bases at J, with 14 bases between. From germline, CDR1 is SGHDT and CDR2 YYEEEE. The CDR3 loop spans 14 amino acids. CDR3 DNA sequence: TGTGCCAGCAGCCCCCCGGACAGAGACTACGAGCAGTACTTC. Amino acids: CASSPPDRDYEQYF.

There are many counts of this clonotype. The rearrangement joins TRBV11-2 to TRBJ2-1; D not certain. The CDR3 covers 16 residues. From germline, CDR1 is SGHAT and CDR2 FQNNGV. V was pared by 5 bases and J by 7 bases, with 21 bases between. The CDR3 DNA is TGTGCCAGCAGCCCCCCTATGGGATCAAAGAGGAATGAGCAGTTCTTC. Protein product: CASSPPMGSKRNEQFF. Drawing the rest from reference TRBV11-2 and TRBJ2-1, the complete variable domain is EAGVAQSPRYKIIEKRQSVAFWCNPISGHATLYWYQQILGQGPKLLIQFQNNGVVDDSQLPKDRFSAERLKGVDSTLKIQPAKLEDSAVYLCASSPPMGSKRNEQFFGPGTRLTVL.

The table lists this clonotype with many counts. The rearrangement links TRBV19 to TRBJ2-3; 11 bases align to TRBD2. The CDR3 covers 15 residues. V was pared by 4 bases and J by 6 bases, with 6 bases of the junction left unmatched. Germline V lookup: CDR1 LNHDA, CDR2 SQIVND (reference sequence). The CDR3 DNA is TGTGCCAGTAGTACCCGACTAGCGGGACCGGATACGCAGTATTTT. This gives the protein CASSTRLAGPDTQYF.

V and J are TRBV2 and TRBJ2-7, with 9 bases aligning to TRBD1. CDR3 length: 15 residues. V lost 11 bases to trimming and J lost 4 bases; unmatched junction nucleotides: 15. Germline values: CDR1 SNHLY, CDR2 FYNNEI. This CDR3 reads CAGLGEGQGSYEQYF. The DNA of the CDR3 is TGTGCCGGACTGGGAGAAGGACAGGGGAGTTACGAGCAGTACTTC.

The rearrangement joins TRBV4-2 to TRBJ1-1; no definite D call. V dropped 1 base and J dropped 4 bases, with 10 bases sitting between them. The CDR3 length is 14 residues. CDR1 is LGHNA and CDR2 is YNFKEQ in the germline V gene. This CDR3 is CASSQVGWVTEAFF. CDR3 bases: TGTGCCAGCAGCCAAGTAGGATGGGTCACTGAAGCTTTCTTT.

The table lists this clonotype with many counts. J is TRBJ2-7 and V is TRBV14; 14 bases line up with TRBD2. This CDR3 has 16 residues. CDR1 and CDR2 from the germline V gene are SGHDN and FVKESK. V was clipped by 2 bases and J by 1 base; unmatched bases: 1. CDR3 loop: CASSQRTSGRSYEQYF. CDR3 DNA sequence: TGTGCCAGCAGCCAAAGGACTAGCGGGAGGTCCTACGAGCAGTACTTC.

V usage is TRBV7-8 and J usage is TRBJ2-1, with 7 nucleotides matching TRBD2. Germline trimming cut 9 bases from V and 6 bases from J; bases unmatched to any gene: 2. The CDR3 contains 11 residues. Germline CDR1 SGHVS, CDR2 FQNEAQ. The CDR3 loop reads CASWGGNEQFF. For the CDR3, the DNA is TGTGCCAGTTGGGGGGGCAATGAGCAGTTCTTC.

This chain connects TRBV5-1 to TRBJ2-7, with a tentative D call TRBD1 (6 bases). Trimming removed 0 bases from V and 5 bases from J, with 12 bases in between. From germline, CDR1 is SGHRS and CDR2 YFSETQ. This CDR3 is built from 14 residues. The CDR3 DNA reads as TGCGCCAGCAGCTTGGGGGGACAACGGGACGAGCAGTACTTC. Protein sequence: CASSLGGQRDEQYF.

This clonotype was counted ten times or more. The chain recombines TRBV6-1 with TRBJ1-2, with unresolved D. The CDR3 loop spans 14 amino acids. The germline V gene encodes CDR1 MNHNS and CDR2 SASEGT. Trimming stripped 3 bases from V and 3 bases from J, with 11 bases between. In nucleotides, the CDR3 is TGTGCCAGCAGTGAGTCCCCGAGGGACTATGGCTACACCTTC. Its translation is CASSESPRDYGYTF.

The DNA for the CDR3 is TGTGCCATCAGTGAGTCGAAGTTCGGGGGGGCCACAGATACGCAGTATTTT. This gives the protein CAISESKFGGATDTQYF. The chain recombines TRBV10-3 with TRBJ2-3, with 8 bases lining up with TRBD2. The CDR3 is 17 residues long. The V segment lost 0 bases and the J segment 2 bases; nucleotides outside the gene matches: 7. Looked up from germline, CDR1 is ENHRY and CDR2 is SYGVKD.

Here the CDR3 DNA reads TGCGCCAGCAGCTTGGGGGCAGCCGTAGCTACTGAGCAGTTCTTC. Protein sequence: CASSLGAAVATEQFF. The V gene is TRBV5-1, the J gene TRBJ2-1; no clear D gene. This CDR3 comprises 15 residues. Trimming shortened V by 0 bases and J by 9 bases, and 16 bases separated the two germline ends. The germline V gene has CDR1 SGHRS and CDR2 YFSETQ.

This chain joins TRBV7-3 and TRBJ1-1, with a weak D call TRBD1 (6 bases). The CDR3 covers 14 residues. Trimming took 4 bases from V and 1 from J, leaving 10 bases between them. CDR1 SGHTA and CDR2 FQGTGA come from the germline V gene. This CDR3 reads CASSSTGPNTEAFF. The CDR3 DNA sequence: TGTGCCAGCAGCTCCACAGGGCCGAACACTGAAGCTTTCTTT.

This sequence joins TRBV3-1 and TRBJ1-3; D gene uncertain. V was trimmed by 5 bases and J by 2 bases, leaving 7 bases between them. The CDR3 runs to 13 residues. In germline, CDR1 is LGHDT, CDR2 YNNKEL (reference sequence). In nucleotides, the CDR3 is TGTGCCAGCAGCTCAGAACCTGGAAACACCATATATTTT. Translation gives CASSSEPGNTIYF.

This rearrangement joins TRBV7-2 to TRBJ2-1, with D hard to call. The CDR3 has 11 amino acids. Germline V lookup: CDR1 SGHTA, CDR2 FQGNSA. V gave up 5 bases and J gave up 7 bases, with 6 bases separating them. The CDR3 nucleotides read TGTGCCAGCAGCCCGTCAAATGAGCAGTTCTTC. Its translation: CASSPSNEQFF.

The rearrangement links TRBV20-1 to TRBJ1-1, with 7 nucleotides matching TRBD1. The CDR3 runs to 12 residues. Germline V gene data show CDR1 as DFQATT and CDR2 as SNEGSKA (reference sequence). J gave up 5 bases and V 3 bases, and 3 bases lay outside the gene matches. CDR3 nucleotides: TGCAGTGCTAGGAGGGGGCAAACTGAAGCTTTCTTT. As protein: CSARRGQTEAFF.

The V gene is TRBV27, the J gene TRBJ2-7; 9 bases line up with TRBD1. The CDR3 totals 16 residues. With V trimmed by 6 bases and J by 3 bases, 12 bases remained unmatched. CDR1 and CDR2 from the germline V gene are MNHEY and SMNVEV (reference sequence). CDR3 DNA sequence: TGTGCCAGCAGGCCTCCCGGGACAGGGACCCACTACGAGCAGTACTTC. Amino acids: CASRPPGTGTHYEQYF.